This record covers a single TCR beta chain. Its antigen is not yet known. Per-nucleotide qualities are absent, and no much larger clonotype sits a single base away. The CDR3 regions of human TCRbeta chains were subjected to immunosequencing. The authors processed their data as follows. TCRs in the repertoires were matched against a reference library of SARS-CoV-2-specific TCRs that had been generated with the MIRA antigen-specificity platform. Breadth meant the fraction of unique TCRs that were SARS-CoV-2-associated, whereas depth meant the fraction of total T cells that were SARS-CoV-2-associated. Using the MIRA data, each spike-specific TCR was mapped to the spike region that the TCR reacts to and placed in a CD4 or CD8 class. Log10-transformed breadth and depth values were compared by one-way ANOVA with Sidak's multiple comparisons tests. The immuneACCESS repertoire file appears here via TCRdb, limited to in-frame rearrangements. These files lack a portion of the clones; in checked studies, under half of the deficit traces to unresolved V genes, and the cause of the others is not known. D and trimming were read from the DNA, whereas the V and J calls and clone size are those reported in that table. For this sample the table gives about 180,000 clones, of which 90% to 95% were detected only once. The ten biggest clones cover 1% of the sample.

These data originate in a study of T cell responses to AZD1222 COVID-19 vaccine (dated by TCRdb to the early 2020s). For the wider study: A total of around 240 trial participants underwent TCR sequencing, of whom 200 to 220 had received two doses of AZD1222 and some 25 had received two doses of the MenACWY control vaccine. Trial participants were enrolled by age into subgroups of 18-55, 56-69 and 70-plus years, and about 150, 27 and 61 TCR-sequenced participants, respectively, were included in these subgroups. Study-wide findings and limitations: Most participants were white British and females outnumbered males, and the authors suggested that clonal diversity may have been underestimated. Because no day 14 peak-response samples were available, repertoires were characterized only after the peak T cell response. Reportedly, close to half of the unique spike-specific TCRs recognized epitopes lying outside the regions that are mutated in the B.1.351 and B.1.1.7 variants. Conclusions about previously exposed vaccinees were limited because only six AZD1222 recipients were SARS-CoV-2 seropositive at baseline. In the small 56-69-year group, the increase in depth fell short of significance, most likely because of low power. The vaccine-associated CD4 TCRs covered the entire spike protein, and the dominant responses fell in regions 160-218 and 743-854. After two AZD1222 doses, both the breadth and the depth of spike-specific TCRs were significantly higher than at day 0 and than in MenACWY recipients.

The time point label here, explained by the study, means: about 28 days (+/-7) after the second vaccine dose. Read against the paper, the sample's treatment or condition label means: meningococcal conjugate vaccine given as trial control. Vaccinee samples came from UK trials COV001 and COV002, including a single-blind randomized controlled phase 2/3 trial of AZD1222 (ChAdOx1 nCoV-19) in healthy adults. For TCRbeta chain sequencing, PBMC samples were collected from trial participants at day 0 and at day 28 after the second dose. V is cut by 2 bases and J by 7 bases, and the space between the germline ends is 15 bases. From cysteine to phenylalanine, the CDR3 is 14 amino acids long. Only the CDR3 DNA is retained, 42 bases long and in frame from the first base. As encoded in the germline V gene, CDR1 is SGHVS while CDR2 is FQNEAQ.

The receptor's source is an adult who received the MenACWY meningococcal vaccine as a control. The input for sequencing was peripheral blood, taken 28 days after the second dose of the MenACWY control vaccine. This chain is built from TRBV7-8 and TRBJ2-7, with the D gene call left open. The CDR3 reads as follows: CASSLTTTPKEQYF. The base sequence is TGTGCCAGCAGCTTAACAACGACCCCTAAAGAGCAGTACTTC.